This entry lists 16 T cell receptor beta chains sequenced from one sample in a study of metastatic and nonmetastatic thyroid tumors. From the PCR reads, TCRdb re-called clones with MiXCR. The table shows about 43,000 clones, with 3% to 3.5% occurring only once. All patients were treatment-naive before thyroid surgery. What was sequenced was blood. These receptors all come from a female donor with papillary thyroid cancer or a benign thyroid nodule (not recorded which). Some clones in this sample may be carry-over from other donors' samples.

The table lists this clone with many counts. The V gene is TRBV30, the J gene TRBJ2-1; D remains ambiguous. Germline V CDR1 and CDR2: GTSNPN, SVGIG (reference sequence). V gave up 4 bases and J gave up 4 bases, with 14 bases separating them. The CDR3 is 14 residues long. Here the CDR3 DNA reads TGTGCCTGGATGTCCCCATTAGGATACAATGAGCAGTTCTTC. It specifies CAWMSPLGYNEQFF. Supplemented by reference TRBV30 and TRBJ2-1, the full variable domain reads SQTIHQWPATLVQPVGSPLSLECTVEGTSNPNLYWYRQAAGRGLQLLFYSVGIGQISSEVPQNLSASRPQDRQFILSSKKLLLSDSGFYLCAWMSPLGYNEQFFGPGTRLTVL.

In its sample, this clone was seen a few times. The genes are TRBV6-2 or TRBV6-3 and TRBJ2-1; 8 bases agree with TRBD1. CDR3 size: 13 residues. Germline V CDR1 and CDR2: MNHEY, SVGEGT. With V trimmed by 2 bases and J by 7 bases, 1 base remained unmatched. CDR3 protein: CASSYNRGNEQFF. The DNA of the CDR3 is TGTGCCAGCAGTTACAACAGGGGGAATGAGCAGTTCTTC.

The chain joins TRBV25-1 to TRBJ2-3; 8 bases map to TRBD2. This CDR3 is built from 16 residues. Per the germline V gene, CDR1 is MGHDK and CDR2 is SYGVNS. V was clipped by 3 bases and J by 2 bases; unmatched bases: 7. The CDR3 loop is CASSEHLAGPTDTQYF. CDR3 DNA sequence: TGTGCCAGCAGTGAGCATTTAGCGGGACCCACAGATACGCAGTATTTT.

This clone was found a few times. The chain carries TRBV11-2 and TRBJ2-1; D possibly uses TRBD1 or TRBD2 (5 bases each). V dropped 6 bases and J dropped 7 bases, with 25 bases sitting between them. This CDR3 is 17 amino acids long. Germline CDR1 reads SGHAT; CDR2 reads FQNNGV. The chain's CDR3 is CASSQKRVGVAGNEQFF. CDR3 nucleotide sequence: TGTGCCAGCAGTCAAAAAAGGGTGGGGGTGGCTGGTAATGAGCAGTTCTTC.

The sample holds many counts of this clone. The chain carries TRBV5-4 and TRBJ2-1, with D possibly being TRBD2 (5 bases). Germline values: CDR1 SGHNT, CDR2 YYREEE (reference sequence). Trimming took off 0 bases at V and 7 bases at J, with 14 bases between the two ends. The CDR3 runs to 15 residues. CDR3 sequence (DNA): TGTGCCAGCAGCTTGGATTCTCGAGGGATAAATGAGCAGTTCTTC. Protein sequence: CASSLDSRGINEQFF.

For the CDR3, the DNA is TGCAGTGCTAGAGATCCGTTCTCGCACTCTGGAAACACCATATATTTT. It specifies CSARDPFSHSGNTIYF. This chain connects TRBV20-1 to TRBJ1-3; D is unresolved. This CDR3 contains 16 residues. The V end was cut by 0 bases, the J end by 0 bases, with 12 bases between. The germline gives CDR1 DFQATT, CDR2 SNEGSKA (reference sequence).

This clone was counted many times. The chain joins TRBV5-5 to TRBJ2-3; 8 positions match TRBD2. J gave up 0 bases and V 4 bases, and 1 base lay outside the gene matches. From germline, CDR1 is SGHKS and CDR2 YYEKEE (reference sequence). This CDR3 comprises 14 residues. The chain's CDR3 is CASSTSGSTDTQYF. CDR3 coding DNA: TGTGCCAGCAGCACTAGCGGTAGCACAGATACGCAGTATTTT. Together with reference TRBV5-5 and TRBJ2-3, the CDR3 gives the full variable domain: DAGVTQSPTHLIKTRGQQVTLRCSPISGHKSVSWYQQVLGQGPQFIFQYYEKEERGRGNFPDRFSARQFPNYSSELNVNALLLGDSALYLCASSTSGSTDTQYFGPGTRLTVL.

The J gene is TRBJ2-1, the V gene TRBV6-6; 7 nucleotides line up with TRBD2. CDR3 length: 16 residues. V was clipped by 0 bases and J by 0 bases; unmatched bases: 2. The germline CDR1 and CDR2 sequences are MNHNY and SVGAGI (reference sequence). This CDR3 is CASSYSGGSSYNEQFF. The CDR3 DNA sequence: TGTGCCAGCAGTTACTCGGGGGGGAGCTCCTACAATGAGCAGTTCTTC.

This clone occurred a few times. The V call is TRBV27, the J call TRBJ1-3; D is uncertain. Germline assignment: CDR1 MNHEY and CDR2 SMNVEV (reference sequence). The ends were cut back, 0 bases at V and 2 bases at J, with 8 bases in the middle. This CDR3 is built from 15 residues. DNA of the CDR3: TGTGCCAGCAGTTTATCTAGGGCGACTGGAAACACCATATATTTT. This gives the protein CASSLSRATGNTIYF.

This clone was observed many times. The chain couples TRBV5-1 to TRBJ2-7; 9 positions agree with TRBD2. V lost 5 bases and J lost 5; bases outside the gene matches: 8. CDR1 and CDR2 from the germline V gene are SGHRS and YFSETQ. This CDR3 is built from 14 residues. The CDR3 DNA reads TGCGCCAGCAGGTGGGAAATAGCGGGAGACGAGCAGTACTTC. This sequence encodes CASRWEIAGDEQYF.

This clone was picked up many times. The same CDR3 can be traced to other DNA sequences in this sample. J is TRBJ2-7 and V is TRBV29-1; D gene uncertain. V gave up 7 bases and J gave up 3 bases, with 10 bases separating them. Per germline, CDR1 SQVTM and CDR2 ANQGSEA. The CDR3 runs to 11 residues. The CDR3 DNA reads TGCAGCGCCGCGGTAGGCTACGAGCAGTACTTC. It is translated as CSAAVGYEQYF.

The chain is built from TRBV11-1 and TRBJ1-5; TRBD1 agrees at 8 bases. The CDR3 spans 14 residues. V trimming: 5 bases; J trimming: 11 bases; junction bases outside the gene matches: 11. The V gene's germline CDR1 is SGHAT and CDR2 FQDESV (reference sequence). The CDR3 reads CASSPLDRVQTQHF. In nucleotides, the CDR3 is TGTGCCAGCAGCCCCCTGGACAGGGTGCAGACCCAGCATTTT.

In the case of this clone: The missing conserved phenylalanine or tryptophan at the end of this CDR3 makes a read error likely. V is TRBV20-1 and J is TRBJ2-1, with 13 bases that match TRBD2. Germline CDR1 and CDR2: DFQATT and SNEGSKA (reference sequence). The CDR3 covers 14 residues. J was trimmed by 12 bases and V by 6 bases; bases with no gene match: 11. The CDR3 nucleotides are TGCAGTGCGCGGACTAGCGGGAGTGGAGTTGCGCAGTTCTGC. Residues: CSARTSGSGVAQFC.

This clone appeared many times. This chain links TRBV5-1 with TRBJ1-1; perhaps TRBD1 as D (6 bases). Trimming stripped 0 bases from V and 4 bases from J, with 13 bases between. CDR1 and CDR2 (germline): SGHRS, YFSETQ. The CDR3 runs to 15 residues. CDR3 in DNA: TGCGCCAGCAGCTTGGGGGATCGGACAGCCACTGAAGCTTTCTTT. Translated, it gives CASSLGDRTATEAFF.

This clone was recorded many times. The chain links TRBV6-1 to TRBJ2-1; 11 bases are shared with TRBD2. V was clipped by 5 bases and J by 5 bases; unmatched bases: 5. CDR3 length: 15 residues. Germline V lookup: CDR1 MNHNS, CDR2 SASEGT. In DNA form, the CDR3 reads TGTGCCAGCAGTTACGGACTAGCGGGTCACAATGAGCAGTTCTTC. It yields the protein CASSYGLAGHNEQFF.

In regard to this clone: The missing conserved phenylalanine or tryptophan at the end of this CDR3 makes a read error likely. The limits of the CDR3 on the DNA are not certain, so only TCRdb's listed CDR3 is given. The chain has TRBV7-3 and TRBJ1-1; the table's TRBD1 call for D was not verified on the DNA. Per germline, CDR1 SGHTA and CDR2 FQGTGA. The CDR3 comprises 15 residues, both ends counted. CDR3 residues: CASSPDGGDNSEALI.